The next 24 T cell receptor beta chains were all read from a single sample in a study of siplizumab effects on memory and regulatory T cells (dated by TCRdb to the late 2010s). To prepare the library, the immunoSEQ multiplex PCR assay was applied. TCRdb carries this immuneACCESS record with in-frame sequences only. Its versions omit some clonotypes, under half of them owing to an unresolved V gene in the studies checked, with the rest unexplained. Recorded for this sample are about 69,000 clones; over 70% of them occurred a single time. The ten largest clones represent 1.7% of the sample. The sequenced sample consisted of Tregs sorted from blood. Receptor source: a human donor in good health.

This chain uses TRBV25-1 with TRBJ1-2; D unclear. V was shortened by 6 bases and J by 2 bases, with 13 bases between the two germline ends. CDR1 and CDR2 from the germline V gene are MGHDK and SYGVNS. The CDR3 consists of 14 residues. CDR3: CASSDTGANYGYTF. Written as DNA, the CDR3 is TGTGCCAGCAGCGACACCGGCGCGAACTATGGCTACACCTTC.

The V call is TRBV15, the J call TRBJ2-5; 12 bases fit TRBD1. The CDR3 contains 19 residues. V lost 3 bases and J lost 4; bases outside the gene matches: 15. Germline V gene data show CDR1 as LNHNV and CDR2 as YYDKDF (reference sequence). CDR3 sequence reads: CATSRTIRPGQGAGETQYF. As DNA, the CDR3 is TGTGCCACCAGCAGGACAATTCGACCGGGACAGGGGGCGGGAGAGACCCAGTACTTC.

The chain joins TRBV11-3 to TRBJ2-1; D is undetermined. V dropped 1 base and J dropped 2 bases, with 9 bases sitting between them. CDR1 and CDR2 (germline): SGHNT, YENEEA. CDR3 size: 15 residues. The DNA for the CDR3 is TGTGCCAGCAGCTTAGCAGGAACCCCCTACAATGAGCAGTTCTTC. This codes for CASSLAGTPYNEQFF.

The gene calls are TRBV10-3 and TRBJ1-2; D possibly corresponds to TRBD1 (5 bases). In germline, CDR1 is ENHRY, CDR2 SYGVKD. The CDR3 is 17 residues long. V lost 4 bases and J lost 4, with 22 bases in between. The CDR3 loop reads CAISGGGPGRVTYGYTF. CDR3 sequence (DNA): TGTGCCATCAGTGGCGGTGGGCCGGGGCGCGTGACCTATGGCTACACCTTC.

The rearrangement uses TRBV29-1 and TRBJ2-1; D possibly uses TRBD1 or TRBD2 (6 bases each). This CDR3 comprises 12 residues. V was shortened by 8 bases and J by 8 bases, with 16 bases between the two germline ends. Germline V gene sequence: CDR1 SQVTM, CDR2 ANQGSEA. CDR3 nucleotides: TGCAGCTTCGGGGGCGGGTACCATGAGCAGTTCTTC. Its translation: CSFGGGYHEQFF.

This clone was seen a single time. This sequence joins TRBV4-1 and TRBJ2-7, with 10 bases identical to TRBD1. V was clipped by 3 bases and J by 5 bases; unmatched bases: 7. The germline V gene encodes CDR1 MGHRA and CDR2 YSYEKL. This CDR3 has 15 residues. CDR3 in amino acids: CASSHPGQGINEQYF. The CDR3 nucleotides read TGCGCCAGCAGCCACCCGGGACAGGGGATAAACGAGCAGTACTTC.

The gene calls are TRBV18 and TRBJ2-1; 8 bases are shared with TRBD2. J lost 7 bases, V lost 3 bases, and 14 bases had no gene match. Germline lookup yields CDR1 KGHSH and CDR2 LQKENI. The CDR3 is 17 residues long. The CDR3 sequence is CASSPRTSSTPGNEQFF. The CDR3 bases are TGTGCCAGCTCACCTCGGACTAGCTCCACTCCAGGGAATGAGCAGTTCTTC.

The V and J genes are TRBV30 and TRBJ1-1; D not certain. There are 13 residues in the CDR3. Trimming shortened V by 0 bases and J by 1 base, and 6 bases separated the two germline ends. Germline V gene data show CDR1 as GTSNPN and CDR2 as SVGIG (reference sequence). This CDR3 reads CAWSVSRNTEAFF. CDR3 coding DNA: TGTGCCTGGAGTGTATCTCGGAACACTGAAGCTTTCTTT. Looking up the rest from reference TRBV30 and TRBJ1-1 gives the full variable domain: SQTIHQWPATLVQPVGSPLSLECTVEGTSNPNLYWYRQAAGRGLQLLFYSVGIGQISSEVPQNLSASRPQDRQFILSSKKLLLSDSGFYLCAWSVSRNTEAFFGQGTRLTVV.

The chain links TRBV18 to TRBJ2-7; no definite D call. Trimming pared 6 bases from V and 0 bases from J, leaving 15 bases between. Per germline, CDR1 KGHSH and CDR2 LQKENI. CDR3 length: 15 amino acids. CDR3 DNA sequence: TGTGCCAGCTCCCCGCCGACATCCCGCTCCTACGAGCAGTACTTC. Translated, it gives CASSPPTSRSYEQYF.

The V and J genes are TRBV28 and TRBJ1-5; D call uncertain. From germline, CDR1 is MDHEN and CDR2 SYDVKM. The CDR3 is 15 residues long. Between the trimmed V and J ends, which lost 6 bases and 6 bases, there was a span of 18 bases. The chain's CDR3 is CASRQRTPWGQPQHF. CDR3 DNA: TGTGCCAGCAGGCAAAGGACTCCTTGGGGTCAGCCCCAGCATTTT.

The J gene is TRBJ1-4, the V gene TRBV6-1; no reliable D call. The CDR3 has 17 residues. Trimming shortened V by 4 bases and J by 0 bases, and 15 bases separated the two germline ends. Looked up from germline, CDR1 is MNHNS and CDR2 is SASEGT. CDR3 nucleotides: TGTGCCAGCAGTGGGAAGAGGTCAGCCGCAACTAATGAAAAACTGTTTTTT. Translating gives CASSGKRSAATNEKLFF.

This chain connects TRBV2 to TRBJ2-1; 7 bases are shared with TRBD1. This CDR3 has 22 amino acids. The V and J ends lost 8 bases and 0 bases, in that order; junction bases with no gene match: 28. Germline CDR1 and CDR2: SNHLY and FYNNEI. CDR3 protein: CASDRAMEASQRFSSSYNEQFF. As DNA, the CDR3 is TGTGCCAGCGACAGGGCAATGGAGGCGTCCCAAAGGTTCTCTAGCTCCTACAATGAGCAGTTCTTC. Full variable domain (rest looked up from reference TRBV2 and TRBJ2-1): EPEVTQTPSHQVTQMGQEVILRCVPISNHLYFYWYRQILGQKVEFLVSFYNNEISEKSEIFDDQFSVERPDGSNFTLKIRSTKLEDSAMYFCASDRAMEASQRFSSSYNEQFFGPGTRLTVL.

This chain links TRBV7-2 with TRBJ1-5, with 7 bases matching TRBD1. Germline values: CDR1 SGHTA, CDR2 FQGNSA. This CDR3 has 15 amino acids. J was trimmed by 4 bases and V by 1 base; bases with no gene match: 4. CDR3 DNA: TGTGCCAGCAGCTTAGGGACAGGAATTAATCAGCCCCAGCATTTT. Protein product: CASSLGTGINQPQHF.

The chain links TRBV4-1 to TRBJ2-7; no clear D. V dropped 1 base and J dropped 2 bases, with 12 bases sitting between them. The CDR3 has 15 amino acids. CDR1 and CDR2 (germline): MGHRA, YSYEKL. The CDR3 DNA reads TGCGCCAGCAGCCAAGGGACCCTTCTAACCTACGAGCAGTACTTC. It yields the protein CASSQGTLLTYEQYF.

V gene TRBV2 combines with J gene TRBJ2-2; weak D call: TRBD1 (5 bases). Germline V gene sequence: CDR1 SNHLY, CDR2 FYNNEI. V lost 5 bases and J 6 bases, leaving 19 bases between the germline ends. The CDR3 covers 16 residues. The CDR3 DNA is TGTGCCAGCAGTTGGTCAGGGCTCGTCGTTGCCGGGGAGCTGTTTTTT. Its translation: CASSWSGLVVAGELFF.

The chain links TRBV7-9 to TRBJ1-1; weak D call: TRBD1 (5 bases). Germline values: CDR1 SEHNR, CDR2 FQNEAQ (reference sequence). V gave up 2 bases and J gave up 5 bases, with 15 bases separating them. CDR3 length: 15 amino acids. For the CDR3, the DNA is TGTGCCAGCAGCTTAAGGGGCTGGGGGGGAACTGAAGCTTTCTTT. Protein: CASSLRGWGGTEAFF.

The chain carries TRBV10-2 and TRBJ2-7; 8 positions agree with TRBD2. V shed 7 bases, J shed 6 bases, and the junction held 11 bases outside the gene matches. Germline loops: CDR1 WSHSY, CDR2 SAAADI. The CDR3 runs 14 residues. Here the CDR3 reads CASTLAGLVSEQYF. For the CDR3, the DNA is TGCGCCAGCACCTTAGCGGGATTGGTTTCCGAGCAGTACTTC.

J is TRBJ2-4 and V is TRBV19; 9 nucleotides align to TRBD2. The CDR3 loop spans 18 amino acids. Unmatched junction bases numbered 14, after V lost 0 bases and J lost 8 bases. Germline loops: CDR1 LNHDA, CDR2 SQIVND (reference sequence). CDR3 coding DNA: TGTGCCAGTAGTATAGATTTCGTGGAGCGGGAGGTTCGGTACATTCAGTACTTC. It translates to CASSIDFVEREVRYIQYF.

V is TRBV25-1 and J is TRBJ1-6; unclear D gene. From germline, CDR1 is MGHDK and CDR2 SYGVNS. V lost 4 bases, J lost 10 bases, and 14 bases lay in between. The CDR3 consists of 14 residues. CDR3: CASSVAGGNSPLHF. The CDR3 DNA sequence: TGTGCCAGCAGTGTGGCAGGAGGGAACTCACCCCTCCACTTT.

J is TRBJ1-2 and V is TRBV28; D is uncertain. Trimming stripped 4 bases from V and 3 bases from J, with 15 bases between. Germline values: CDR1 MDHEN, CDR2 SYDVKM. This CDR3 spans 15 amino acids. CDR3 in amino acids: CASSSMGDTDYGYTF. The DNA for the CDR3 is TGTGCCAGCAGTTCCATGGGCGACACTGACTATGGCTACACCTTC.

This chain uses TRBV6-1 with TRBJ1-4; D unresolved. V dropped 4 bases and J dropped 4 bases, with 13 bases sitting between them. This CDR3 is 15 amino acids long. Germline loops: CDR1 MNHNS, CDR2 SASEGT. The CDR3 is CASSVDRRLNEKLFF. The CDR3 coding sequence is TGTGCCAGCAGTGTCGACCGACGGCTTAATGAAAAACTGTTTTTT.

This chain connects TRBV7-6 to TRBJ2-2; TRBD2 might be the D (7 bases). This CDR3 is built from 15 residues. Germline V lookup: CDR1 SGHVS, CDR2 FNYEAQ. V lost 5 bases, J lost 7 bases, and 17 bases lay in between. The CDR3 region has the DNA TGTGCCAGCAGCCCACAGGGCGGGAGAGGCGGGGAGCTGTTTTTT. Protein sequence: CASSPQGGRGGELFF.

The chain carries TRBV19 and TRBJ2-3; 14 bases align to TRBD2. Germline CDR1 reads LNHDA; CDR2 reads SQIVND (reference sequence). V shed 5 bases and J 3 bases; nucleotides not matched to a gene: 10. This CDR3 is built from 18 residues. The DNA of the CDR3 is TGTGCCAGTAGTGGGACTAGCGGGAGTAGAGTGAGGACAGATACGCAGTATTTT. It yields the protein CASSGTSGSRVRTDTQYF.

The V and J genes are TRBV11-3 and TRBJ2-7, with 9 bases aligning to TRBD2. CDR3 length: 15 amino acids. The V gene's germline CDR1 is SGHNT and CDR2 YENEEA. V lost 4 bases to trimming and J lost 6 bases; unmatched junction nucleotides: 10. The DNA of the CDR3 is TGTGCCAGCAGCTATGCTAGCGGGAAGAATGCCGAGCAGTACTTC. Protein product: CASSYASGKNAEQYF.